This record looks at one T cell receptor beta chain sequence and its context. The PCR employed 60 Vbeta primers together with 13 Jbeta primers. Per the study methods: A later analysis counted approximately 80 million unique TCR beta chains, some 11 million shared. Here immunoSEQ multiplex PCR was the method, and the copy in TCRdb shows in-frame clones only, minus some. V and J calls and clone size come straight from that table; D and trimming were deduced from the DNA. The table includes some 200,000 clones, more than 75% detected once. The data stem from a study of cytomegalovirus exposure and HLA in healthy donors. At sampling all donors were nominally healthy, likely with unrecorded immune exposures. V shed 5 bases and J shed 0 bases, with 11 bases lying between them. The CDR3 totals 14 residues. Germline-derived CDR1 and CDR2 are MNHEY and SVGAGI.

The specimen was PBMCs. This rearrangement joins TRBV6-5 to TRBJ2-7, with D unresolved. This sequence originates from a male donor in good health and CMV-seropositive. CDR3 in DNA: TGTGCCAGCAGTCCCCCCCGGAGCTCCTACGAGCAGTACTTC. As protein: CASSPPRSSYEQYF.